This section outlines one T cell receptor beta chain sequence together with its context. Its antigen is as yet unknown. The sample is drawn from a study of cytomegalovirus exposure and HLA in healthy donors. Findings of the study overall: What a later analysis reportedly showed was that an Asian-associated ancestry cluster had fewer N-insertions than the approximately 700-donor mean.

The CDR3 is made up of 17 amino acids. The germline gives CDR1 KGHSH, CDR2 LQKENI. The V end was cut by 6 bases, the J end by 0 bases, with 15 bases between. The PCR used 60 Vbeta and 13 Jbeta primers. As processed by the authors: A later analysis tallied 75 million to 80 million unique TCR beta chains, around 10 million of them shared. Clones were read by immunoSEQ multiplex PCR, and TCRdb kept only the in-frame ones, dropping some. V and J calls and clone size come straight from that table; D and trimming were deduced from the DNA. Its table lists 70,000 to 80,000 clones. The chain carries TRBV18 and TRBJ1-6, with D hard to call. This receptor was identified in a man in his forties or fifties in good health and CMV-seronegative. The sequenced material came from PBMCs. In nucleotides, the CDR3 is TGTGCCAGCTCCCCGCGACTGAGGGACTCCTATAATTCACCCCTCCACTTT. This encodes CASSPRLRDSYNSPLHF.